Below, 31 T cell receptor beta chains from the same sample are listed, as sequenced in a study of molecular identifiers for immune sequencing clone quantification. A single record per CDR3 protein comes from TCRdb applying MiXCR to the PCR reads. The table has some 97,000 distinct CDR3 sequences, about 35% seen once; the top ten hold approximately 3.8%. Sequencing input: naive CD8+ T cells from blood, with Jurkat cell RNA spiked in. Regarding subset: FACS-sorted CD8+CD4-CCR7+CD45RA+ naive T cells. These TCRs come from a human donor in good health. Some libraries in this study had Jurkat cell RNA spiked in.

The gene calls are TRBV4-3 and TRBJ2-7, with TRBD2 matching over 8 bases. This CDR3 has 14 amino acids. The ends lost 1 base at V and 3 bases at J; junction bases unmatched: 2. Germline CDR1 is LGHNA and CDR2 is YSLEER. The CDR3 DNA sequence: TGCGCCAGCAGCCAAGCTAGCGGGTTCTACGAGCAGTACTTC. Translating it yields CASSQASGFYEQYF.

This sequence joins TRBV14 and TRBJ2-2; TRBD2 agrees at 10 bases. The J segment lost 5 bases and the V segment lost 1 base, leaving 7 bases of the junction unmatched. This CDR3 has 17 amino acids. CDR1 is SGHDN, CDR2 FVKESK, per germline. The DNA of the CDR3 is TGTGCCAGCAGCCAAGTGTCTAGCGGGAGAGGTACCGGGGAGCTGTTTTTT. Amino acid sequence: CASSQVSSGRGTGELFF.

V is TRBV29-1 and J is TRBJ2-1; D gene unclear. With 1 base removed from V and 4 bases from J, the gap between germline ends came to 17 bases. The CDR3 consists of 16 residues. The germline V gene has CDR1 SQVTM and CDR2 ANQGSEA. The chain's CDR3 is CSVEGYYLADYNEQFF. The CDR3 DNA is TGCAGCGTTGAAGGCTACTACTTGGCGGATTACAATGAGCAGTTCTTC.

V usage is TRBV27 and J usage is TRBJ2-7; 8 nucleotides agree with TRBD2. This CDR3 has 15 amino acids. The V and J ends lost 4 bases and 1 base, in that order; junction bases with no gene match: 6. Germline CDR1 MNHEY, CDR2 SMNVEV (reference sequence). In DNA, the CDR3 is TGTGCCAGCAGTTCCGGGACTAGTGTTTCCTACGAGCAGTACTTC. It translates to CASSSGTSVSYEQYF.

This clonotype was counted a few times. This may come from a read error, since a much larger clone is one base off. V usage is TRBV5-1 and J usage is TRBJ1-1; 9 positions agree with TRBD1. From germline, CDR1 is SGHRS and CDR2 YFSETQ. This CDR3 contains 16 residues. The chain's CDR3 is CASNLGLGQGVTEAFF. The CDR3, as DNA: TGCGCCAGCAACTTGGGGCTGGGACAGGGAGTGACTGAAGCTTTCTTT.

This chain connects TRBV7-2 to TRBJ2-7; D is unclear. Trimming shortened V by 5 bases and J by 4 bases, and 12 bases separated the two germline ends. This CDR3 comprises 13 residues. CDR1 SGHTA and CDR2 FQGNSA come from the germline V gene. The CDR3 protein is CASSHFPNYEQYF. Written as DNA, the CDR3 is TGTGCCAGCAGCCATTTTCCTAATTACGAGCAGTACTTC. Variable domain in full (rest from reference TRBV7-2 and TRBJ2-7): GAGVSQSPSNKVTEKGKDVELRCDPISGHTALYWYRQSLGQGLEFLIYFQGNSAPDKSGLPSDRFSAERTGGSVSTLTIQRTQQEDSAVYLCASSHFPNYEQYFGPGTRLTVT.

This clonotype appeared many times. The chain combines TRBV24-1 with TRBJ2-3; D is uncertain. CDR1 and CDR2 from the germline V gene are KGHDR and SFDVKD. The CDR3 contains 16 residues. Trimming took 1 base from V and 3 from J, leaving 13 bases between them. In DNA, the CDR3 is TGTGCCACCAGTGATTTTATTACAGAGACGACAGATACGCAGTATTTT. Its translation: CATSDFITETTDTQYF.

The chain has TRBV27 and TRBJ1-1; TRBD1 agrees at 9 bases. The germline CDR1 and CDR2 sequences are MNHEY and SMNVEV (reference sequence). This CDR3 region has 14 residues. The trim removed 5 bases at V and 4 bases at J, leaving 5 bases unmatched. CDR3 coding DNA: TGTGCCAGCAGTCCCTTGGGACAGGGCACTGAAGCTTTCTTT. This sequence encodes CASSPLGQGTEAFF.

This clonotype showed up many times. The chain employs TRBV5-6 and TRBJ2-5; tentatively, D is TRBD1 (5 bases). The length of the CDR3 is 13 residues. Germline V gives CDR1 SGHDT, CDR2 YYEEEE. V lost 4 bases to trimming and J lost 2 bases, with 9 bases between them. CDR3 residues: CASSPDRQETQYF. In nucleotides, the CDR3 is TGTGCCAGCAGCCCCGACAGACAAGAGACCCAGTACTTC. Full variable domain (missing parts from reference TRBV5-6 and TRBJ2-5): DAGVTQSPTHLIKTRGQQVTLRCSPKSGHDTVSWYQQALGQGPQFIFQYYEEEERQRGNFPDRFSGHQFPNYSSELNVNALLLGDSALYLCASSPDRQETQYFGPGTRLLVL.

This clonotype was detected a few times. The chain joins TRBV28 to TRBJ2-7; tentative D call: TRBD1 (6 bases). Trimming removed 5 bases from V and 3 bases from J, with 14 bases in between. The CDR3 contains 14 residues. CDR1 MDHEN and CDR2 SYDVKM come from the germline V gene. DNA of the CDR3: TGTGCCAGCAGTCCCCGGGACATAAACTACGAGCAGTACTTC. Its protein is CASSPRDINYEQYF.

The rearrangement joins TRBV4-1 to TRBJ2-3, with unresolved D. In germline, CDR1 is MGHRA, CDR2 YSYEKL. V was shortened by 1 base and J by 2 bases, with 13 bases between the two germline ends. The CDR3 spans 16 residues. CDR3 in amino acids: CASSQVLAPITDTQYF. In DNA, the CDR3 is TGCGCCAGCAGCCAAGTGCTGGCGCCAATCACAGATACGCAGTATTTT.

With regard to this clonotype: A read error is possible here, since a much larger clone lies one base away. V is TRBV5-3 and J is TRBJ2-7, with 8 bases matching TRBD1. TRBV5-3 is filed as an ORF, its function uncertain. This CDR3 has 11 residues. The CDR3 spells CACSPPGQALF. As DNA, the CDR3 is TGTGCCTGCAGCCCACCGGGACAGGCCCTATTC.

This clonotype was detected once. The rearrangement joins TRBV3-1 to TRBJ2-5, with 12 bases lining up with TRBD2. The CDR3 totals 17 residues. The V gene end was trimmed by 4 bases and the J gene end by 3 bases; junction bases not matched to a gene: 9. Germline V CDR1 and CDR2: LGHDT, YNNKEL (reference sequence). The DNA of the CDR3 is TGTGCCAGCAGCCCCGGACTAGCGGGAATTTGGGAAGAGACCCAGTACTTC. This encodes CASSPGLAGIWEETQYF.

The V and J genes are TRBV19 and TRBJ2-3; 9 nucleotides align to TRBD1. In germline, CDR1 is LNHDA, CDR2 SQIVND (reference sequence). V gave up 2 bases and J gave up 8 bases; unmatched junction bases: 14. This CDR3 region has 17 residues. The CDR3: CASSIRSLQGAAATQYF. The CDR3 bases are TGTGCCAGTAGTATACGGTCACTACAGGGGGCAGCAGCTACGCAGTATTTT.

At least ten counts were recorded for this clonotype. The rearrangement uses TRBV11-2 and TRBJ2-7, with D hard to call. Germline CDR1 is SGHAT and CDR2 is FQNNGV. The CDR3 length is 14 residues. V was shortened by 3 bases and J by 3 bases, with 12 bases between the two germline ends. The DNA of the CDR3 is TGTGCCAGCAGCTTCGGCAAAGGGTACTACGAGCAGTACTTC. Translating it yields CASSFGKGYYEQYF.

J is TRBJ2-7 and V is TRBV20-1, with D possibly TRBD1 on 5 matching bases. This CDR3 contains 14 residues. Trimming removed 1 base from V and 1 base from J, with 11 bases in between. Germline CDR1 DFQATT, CDR2 SNEGSKA (reference sequence). CDR3 DNA sequence: TGCAGTGCTAGAGGGTTACAGGCATCCTACGAGCAGTACTTC. It specifies CSARGLQASYEQYF.

The table lists this clonotype with many counts. The J gene is TRBJ1-1, the V gene TRBV2, with D perhaps TRBD1 (5 bases). With 10 bases removed from V and 10 bases from J, the gap between germline ends came to 16 bases. From germline, CDR1 is SNHLY and CDR2 FYNNEI. The CDR3 length is 11 residues. The CDR3, as DNA: TGTGCCACCGCACCGGGACTCGGAGCTTTCTTT. Protein sequence: CATAPGLGAFF.

The chain joins TRBV12-3 or TRBV12-4 to TRBJ2-2; weak D call: TRBD1 (5 bases). With 7 bases removed from V and 13 bases from J, the gap between germline ends came to 28 bases. This CDR3 has 16 residues. Here the CDR3 DNA reads TGTGCCAGCACCGTGCGACCAGACAGTCCCCAAGATTGGCTGTTTTTT. Translating it yields CASTVRPDSPQDWLFF.

At least ten counts were recorded for this clonotype. The chain couples TRBV5-5 to TRBJ2-7; D may correspond to TRBD1 or TRBD2 (5 bases each). The CDR3 length is 15 residues. V shed 3 bases and J shed 2 bases, with 15 bases lying between them. CDR1 is SGHKS and CDR2 is YYEKEE in the germline V gene (reference sequence). The CDR3 loop reads CASSSHRDGTYEQYF. CDR3 nucleotide sequence: TGTGCCAGCAGCTCCCATAGGGACGGAACCTACGAGCAGTACTTC.

This clonotype has a count of ten or more. This rearrangement joins TRBV7-2 to TRBJ2-3; D might be TRBD1 (6 bases). From germline, CDR1 is SGHTA and CDR2 FQGNSA. V lost 7 bases to trimming and J lost 3 bases, with 20 bases between them. This CDR3 comprises 16 residues. For the CDR3, the DNA is TGTGCCAGCAACATCCGGGGCGGCAGGGGAACAGATACGCAGTATTTT. This gives the protein CASNIRGGRGTDTQYF.

This clonotype was counted ten times or more. CDR3 nucleotides: TGCAGCGTTGAGGGACAGGGTTTTACGCAGTATTTT. Translating it yields CSVEGQGFTQYF. The chain employs TRBV29-1 and TRBJ2-3; 9 bases align to TRBD1. The CDR3 spans 12 residues. Trimming at V came to 3 bases and at J to 8 bases, leaving 3 bases not matched to a gene. Germline CDR1 is SQVTM and CDR2 is ANQGSEA.

This clonotype was seen only a few times. The junction shows a germline mismatch at one end, possibly a read error. The chain joins TRBV4-1 to TRBJ1-5; 7 bases match TRBD1. Looked up from germline, CDR1 is MGHRA and CDR2 is YSYEKL. The CDR3 consists of 15 residues. Here the CDR3 DNA reads TGCGCCAGCAGCCAATTCGGAGGGGGCCATCAGCCCCAGCAATTT. Its translation is CASSQFGGGHQPQQF.

Worth noting for this clonotype: A much larger clone lies a single base off, so this may be a read error. The J gene is TRBJ2-1, the V gene TRBV4-2, with a weak D call TRBD2 (6 bases). The CDR3 runs 14 residues. Germline CDR1 reads LGHNA; CDR2 reads YNFKEQ. CDR3 loop: CASRQASSVHEQFF. The CDR3 region has the DNA TGTGCCAGCCGCCAAGCCTCTAGCGTCCATGAGCAGTTCTTC.

This clonotype was counted a few times. CDR3 sequence (DNA): TGTGCCAGCAACACGGGGGGACTCTTCACAGATACGCAGTATTTT. This encodes CASNTGGLFTDTQYF. The chain joins TRBV28 to TRBJ2-3; 7 bases map to TRBD2. CDR1 is MDHEN, CDR2 SYDVKM, per germline. With V trimmed by 7 bases and J by 2 bases, 9 bases remained unmatched. This CDR3 region has 15 residues. Variable domain in full (rest from reference TRBV28 and TRBJ2-3): DVKVTQSSRYLVKRTGEKVFLECVQDMDHENMFWYRQDPGLGLRLIYFSYDVKMKEKGDIPEGYSVSREKKERFSLILESASTNQTSMYLCASNTGGLFTDTQYFGPGTRLTVL.

The chain combines TRBV27 with TRBJ2-7; D not resolved. The CDR3 has 13 residues. The V gene's germline CDR1 is MNHEY and CDR2 SMNVEV (reference sequence). The V and J ends lost 6 bases and 1 base respectively, with 10 bases between them. The CDR3 sequence: CASRRVGSYEQYF. The CDR3 DNA reads TGTGCCAGCAGGCGAGTTGGTTCCTACGAGCAGTACTTC.

This clonotype was counted only a few times. The rearrangement uses TRBV4-1 and TRBJ2-5; a weak D match, TRBD1 (6 bases). V was shortened by 2 bases and J by 3 bases, with 7 bases between the two germline ends. The CDR3 is made up of 13 amino acids. Germline V gene data show CDR1 as MGHRA and CDR2 as YSYEKL. The CDR3 DNA follows: TGCGCCAGCAGCCAATGGACAGAAGAGACCCAGTACTTC. The encoded protein is CASSQWTEETQYF.

This clonotype was observed at least ten times. The chain combines TRBV20-1 with TRBJ2-3, with a possible D match to TRBD2 (5 bases). CDR1 is DFQATT and CDR2 is SNEGSKA in the germline V gene (reference sequence). Deletions cut 5 bases from V and 7 bases from J, with 10 bases between. This CDR3 contains 11 residues. CDR3 sequence reads: CSAPPGYTQYF. CDR3 DNA: TGCAGTGCTCCCCCGGGGTATACGCAGTATTTT.

With regard to this clonotype: It may be a read error: a sequence one base away is much more abundant. J is TRBJ1-1 and V is TRBV9, with D perhaps matching TRBD1 (6 bases). Germline V lookup: CDR1 SGDLS, CDR2 YYNGEE. Trimming shortened V by 0 bases and J by 6 bases, and 12 bases separated the two germline ends. The CDR3 extends over 14 amino acids. The CDR3 sequence: CASSVGGAGAEAFF. The CDR3 bases are TGTGCCAGCAGCGTAGGGGGGGCTGGCGCTGAAGCTTTCTTT.

The sample holds many counts of this clonotype. The V call is TRBV7-9, the J call TRBJ2-7, with D perhaps TRBD1 (5 bases). The CDR3 totals 14 residues. Germline V gene data show CDR1 as SEHNR and CDR2 as FQNEAQ (reference sequence). The V and J ends lost 1 base and 7 bases respectively, with 14 bases between them. CDR3 in DNA: TGTGCCAGCAGCTTAGGCAGGGAAACTGGTGAGCAGTACTTC. Amino acid sequence: CASSLGRETGEQYF.

The V and J genes are TRBV15 and TRBJ2-3; TRBD2 matches at 8 bases. The CDR3 extends over 16 amino acids. Germline trimming cut 3 bases from V and 2 bases from J; bases unmatched to any gene: 7. Germline CDR1 LNHNV, CDR2 YYDKDF (reference sequence). The CDR3 sequence: CATSSFGTSITDTQYF. The CDR3 DNA follows: TGTGCCACCAGCAGTTTTGGGACTAGTATCACAGATACGCAGTATTTT.

This sequence joins TRBV11-2 and TRBJ2-1, with D hard to call. Germline V gene lookup returns CDR1 SGHAT and CDR2 FQNNGV. Trimming took off 1 base at V and 2 bases at J, with 9 bases between the two ends. This CDR3 has 15 residues. The CDR3 region is CASSLVGGAYNEQFF. The CDR3 bases are TGTGCCAGCAGCTTAGTTGGTGGGGCCTACAATGAGCAGTTCTTC.